The 19 T cell receptor beta chains given below trace back to one sample, sequenced in a study of shared clonotypes between healthy human individuals. Assay used: immunoSEQ multiplex PCR; TCRdb lists only in-frame clones, some missing. The sample shows 2 million to 2.5 million clones, 90% to 96% of them seen only once. Sequenced input: naive CD4+ T cells sorted from blood. As for subset: CD45RA+ positively selected. These TCRs come from a man younger than 35 in good health.

The gene calls are TRBV5-1 and TRBJ2-1; 8 bases agree with TRBD1. The CDR3 sequence is 15 residues long. The V and J ends lost 4 bases and 5 bases, in that order; junction bases with no gene match: 8. Germline assignment: CDR1 SGHRS and CDR2 YFSETQ. The CDR3 DNA reads as TGCGCCAGCAGCCCGTCGGGACAGGCGAACAATGAGCAGTTCTTC. Amino acid sequence: CASSPSGQANNEQFF.

The chain carries TRBV9 and TRBJ1-1; 11 bases agree with TRBD1. The germline CDR1 and CDR2 sequences are SGDLS and YYNGEE. Trimming cost V 3 bases and J 3 bases; bases outside gene matches: 19. The CDR3 consists of 20 residues. CDR3 coding DNA: TGTGCCAGCAGCGCCTTAGTAGGGAGGGACAGGGGGTACGCGGACACTGAAGCTTTCTTT. Amino acids: CASSALVGRDRGYADTEAFF. The full variable domain, with the rest looked up from reference TRBV9 and TRBJ1-1, is DSGVTQTPKHLITATGQRVTLRCSPRSGDLSVYWYQQSLDQGLQFLIQYYNGEERAKGNILERFSAQQFPDLHSELNLSSLELGDSALYFCASSALVGRDRGYADTEAFFGQGTRLTVV.

The V and J genes are TRBV19 and TRBJ2-1; D is possibly TRBD2 (5 bases). The CDR3 sequence is 13 residues long. Germline V lookup: CDR1 LNHDA, CDR2 SQIVND (reference sequence). V lost 4 bases and J 4 bases, leaving 8 bases between the germline ends. The chain's CDR3 is CASSNRGYNEQFF. The CDR3, as DNA: TGTGCCAGTAGTAATCGGGGATACAATGAGCAGTTCTTC.

This chain joins TRBV7-8 and TRBJ2-7; D possibly uses TRBD1 or TRBD2 (5 bases each). The CDR3 totals 16 residues. From germline, CDR1 is SGHVS and CDR2 FQNEAQ. V lost 0 bases and J 5 bases, leaving 17 bases between the germline ends. Here the CDR3 reads CASSLARRTPNHEQYF. The CDR3 DNA reads as TGTGCCAGCAGCTTAGCGCGGAGGACACCGAACCACGAGCAGTACTTC. Using reference TRBV7-8 and TRBJ2-7 for the parts outside the CDR3, the full variable domain is GAGVSQSPRYKVAKRGQDVALRCDPISGHVSLFWYQQALGQGPEFLTYFQNEAQLDKSGLPSDRFFAERPEGSVSTLKIQRTQQEDSAVYLCASSLARRTPNHEQYFGPGTRLTVT.

A note on this clone: The same CDR3 arises from other DNA sequences in this sample as well. The J gene is TRBJ1-5, the V gene TRBV6-5, with 7 bases identical to TRBD1. The length of the CDR3 is 15 residues. With V trimmed by 3 bases and J by 1 base, 3 bases remained unmatched. CDR1 is MNHEY, CDR2 SVGAGI, per germline. The CDR3 is CASSYSTGSNQPQHF. In DNA, the CDR3 is TGTGCCAGCAGTTATTCGACAGGGAGCAATCAGCCCCAGCATTTT.

The J gene is TRBJ2-5, the V gene TRBV5-1, with D perhaps matching TRBD1 (5 bases). The CDR3 sequence is 16 residues long. Deletions cut 2 bases from V and 4 bases from J, with 18 bases between. Looked up from germline, CDR1 is SGHRS and CDR2 is YFSETQ. CDR3 in amino acids: CASSFNQGGSIETQYF. The CDR3 bases are TGCGCCAGCAGCTTTAACCAGGGCGGTTCGATAGAGACCCAGTACTTC.

J is TRBJ1-1 and V is TRBV5-1, with D unclear. This CDR3 contains 14 residues. Between the trimmed V and J ends, which lost 0 bases and 8 bases, there was a span of 14 bases. CDR1 and CDR2 (germline): SGHRS, YFSETQ. The CDR3 protein is CASSLERSNNEAFF. CDR3 DNA: TGCGCCAGCAGCTTGGAAAGGTCGAACAACGAAGCTTTCTTT.

This chain joins TRBV30 and TRBJ1-1; D may be TRBD1 (6 bases). Germline V gene lookup returns CDR1 GTSNPN and CDR2 SVGIG (reference sequence). Trimming left V 6 bases short and J 2 bases short, with 10 bases between. This CDR3 contains 12 residues. Written as DNA, the CDR3 is TGTGCCTGCCAGACAGGAAACACTGAAGCTTTCTTT. Its protein product is CACQTGNTEAFF.

The rearrangement joins TRBV5-1 to TRBJ1-5; D is undetermined. V was cut by 4 bases and J by 0 bases, with 20 bases left in between. The V gene's germline CDR1 is SGHRS and CDR2 YFSETQ. The length of the CDR3 is 18 residues. CDR3 loop: CASSLDGSNFYSNQPQHF. For the CDR3, the DNA is TGCGCCAGCAGCCTGGACGGATCAAACTTCTATAGCAATCAGCCCCAGCATTTT.

This clone was found a few times. The J gene is TRBJ1-6, the V gene TRBV4-1; D unresolved. V lost 1 base and J lost 7, with 5 bases in between. Germline V gene lookup returns CDR1 MGHRA and CDR2 YSYEKL. The CDR3 sequence is 13 residues long. The CDR3 loop reads CASSQVGNSPLHF. CDR3 in DNA: TGCGCCAGCAGCCAAGTGGGGAATTCACCCCTCCACTTT.

The chain couples TRBV9 to TRBJ2-3; TRBD2 aligns across 13 bases. This CDR3 spans 22 amino acids. With 0 bases clipped from V and 1 base from J, the junction kept 17 bases outside the gene matches. From germline, CDR1 is SGDLS and CDR2 YYNGEE. CDR3 region: CASSVVSATSGRIGQGTDTQYF. The CDR3 bases are TGTGCCAGCAGCGTAGTGAGTGCGACTAGCGGGAGGATCGGTCAGGGCACAGATACGCAGTATTTT.

CDR3 nucleotides: TGTGCCAGCAGTGACGGGAACACCGGGGAGCTGTTTTTT. This sequence encodes CASSDGNTGELFF. The chain uses TRBV6-4 and TRBJ2-2; D is unclear. The CDR3 has 13 amino acids. CDR1 MRHNA and CDR2 SNTAGT come from the germline V gene. The V and J ends lost 2 bases and 1 base respectively, with 2 bases between them.

The chain couples TRBV27 to TRBJ1-1; D uncertain. Per the germline V gene, CDR1 is MNHEY and CDR2 is SMNVEV (reference sequence). V was pared by 2 bases and J by 0 bases, with 7 bases between. The length of the CDR3 is 14 residues. The CDR3, as DNA: TGTGCCAGCAGTTTACTCAGCATGAACACTGAAGCTTTCTTT. The encoded protein is CASSLLSMNTEAFF.

A word on this clone: The sample holds other DNA sequences that translate to the same CDR3. J is TRBJ1-2 and V is TRBV5-1; D not resolved. V gave up 0 bases and J gave up 4 bases, with 10 bases separating them. The CDR3 is 14 residues long. Looked up from germline, CDR1 is SGHRS and CDR2 is YFSETQ. In DNA, the CDR3 is TGCGCCAGCAGCTTGGAAGGAGTAAGCTATGGCTACACCTTC. Translation: CASSLEGVSYGYTF. The whole variable domain, remainder taken from reference TRBV5-1 and TRBJ1-2, is KAGVTQTPRYLIKTRGQQVTLSCSPISGHRSVSWYQQTPGQGLQFLFEYFSETQRNKGNFPGRFSGRQFSNSRSEMNVSTLELGDSALYLCASSLEGVSYGYTFGSGTRLTVV.

About this clone itself: Other DNA sequences within the sample encode an identical CDR3. The CDR3 protein is CASSSGGNSYNEQFF. In DNA, the CDR3 is TGCGCCAGCAGTTCCGGGGGGAACTCCTACAATGAGCAGTTCTTC. This sequence joins TRBV5-1 and TRBJ2-1, with TRBD2 matching 7 bases. Germline V CDR1 and CDR2: SGHRS, YFSETQ. CDR3 size: 15 residues. V dropped 5 bases and J dropped 0; count of bases not matched to a gene: 5.

The CDR3 reads CASSPGLPTDTQYF. The CDR3 DNA is TGTGCCAGCAGCCCGGGACTGCCCACAGATACGCAGTATTTT. The genes are TRBV7-6 and TRBJ2-3; maybe TRBD2 (6 bases). Trimming took 5 bases from V and 2 from J, leaving 11 bases between them. Germline-derived CDR1 and CDR2 are SGHVS and FNYEAQ. There are 14 residues in the CDR3.

Worth noting for this clone: At the DNA level, this CDR3 is encoded by other sequences in the same sample as well. V is TRBV5-4 and J is TRBJ2-2, with TRBD1 identical over 9 bases. The J segment lost 1 base and the V segment lost 5 bases, leaving 3 bases of the junction unmatched. The CDR3 has 15 amino acids. Germline assignment: CDR1 SGHNT and CDR2 YYREEE (reference sequence). CDR3 in DNA: TGTGCCAGCAGACGGGGACAGGGGAACACCGGGGAGCTGTTTTTT. This sequence encodes CASRRGQGNTGELFF.

The chain employs TRBV2 and TRBJ1-4, with no clear D. Germline assignment: CDR1 SNHLY and CDR2 FYNNEI. Trimming took off 0 bases at V and 5 bases at J, with 7 bases between the two ends. The CDR3 is made up of 14 amino acids. CDR3 in amino acids: CASSEALRNEKLFF. CDR3 DNA sequence: TGTGCCAGCAGTGAAGCGCTTAGGAATGAAAAACTGTTTTTT.

V and J are TRBV29-1 and TRBJ2-7; TRBD1 matches at 7 bases. V lost 5 bases, J lost 5 bases, and 6 bases stayed unmatched. Germline V gene data show CDR1 as SQVTM and CDR2 as ANQGSEA. This CDR3 spans 12 amino acids. CDR3 amino acids: CSVRGGAHEQYF. The CDR3 nucleotides are TGCAGCGTTAGAGGGGGCGCCCACGAGCAGTACTTC.